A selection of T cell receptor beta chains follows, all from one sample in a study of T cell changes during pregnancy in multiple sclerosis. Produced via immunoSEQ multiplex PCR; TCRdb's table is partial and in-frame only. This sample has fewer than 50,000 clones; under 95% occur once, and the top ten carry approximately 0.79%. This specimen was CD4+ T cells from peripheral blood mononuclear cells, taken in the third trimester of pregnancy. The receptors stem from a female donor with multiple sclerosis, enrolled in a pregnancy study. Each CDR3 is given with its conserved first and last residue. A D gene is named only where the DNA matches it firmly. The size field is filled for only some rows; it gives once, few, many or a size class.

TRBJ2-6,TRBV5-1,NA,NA,TGCGCCAGCAGCCCTAACTCTGGGGCCAACGTCCTGACTTTC,CASSPNSGANVLTF
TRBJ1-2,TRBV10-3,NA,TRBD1,TGTGCCATCAGTGAGTCCCCCACAGGGGGTAGGTACTATGGCTACACCTTC,CAISESPTGGRYYGYTF
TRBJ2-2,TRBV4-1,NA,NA,TGCGCCAGCAGCCAGACCCCGACGGGAGAGGGCACCGGGGAGCTGTTTTTT,CASSQTPTGEGTGELFF
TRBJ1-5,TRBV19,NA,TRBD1,TGTGCCACCAGGGACAGATACAATAGCAATCAGCCCCAGCATTTT,CATRDRYNSNQPQHF
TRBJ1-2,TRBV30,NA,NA,TGTGCCTGGAGTGTACAGGGTGGGCTGGCTGGCTACACCTTC,CAWSVQGGLAGYTF
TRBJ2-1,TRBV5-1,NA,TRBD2,TGCGCCAGCAGCTCAGCTAGCGGGTCCTACAATGAGCAGTTCTTC,CASSSASGSYNEQFF
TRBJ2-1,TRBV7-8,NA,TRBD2,TGTGCCAGCGGGGGGACTAGCGCTAGCTCCTACAATGAGCAGTTCTTC,CASGGTSASSYNEQFF
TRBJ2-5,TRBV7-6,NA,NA,TGTGCCAGCAGCTTAGTGCGTGGCGAGGGGACCCAGTACTTC,CASSLVRGEGTQYF
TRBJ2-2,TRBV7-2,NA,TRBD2,TGTGCCAGCAGCTTAGGCCTAGCGGGAGGCACCGGGGAGCTGTTTTTT,CASSLGLAGGTGELFF
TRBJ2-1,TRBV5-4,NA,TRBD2,TGTGCCAGCAGCCTGGGCGGGACTAGCGGGATATATTTACTCGAGAAGTTCTTC,CASSLGGTSGIYLLEKFF
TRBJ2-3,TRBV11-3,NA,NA,TGTGCCAGCAGCTTGGACGGGAGCAGGACAGATACGCAGTATTTT,CASSLDGSRTDTQYF
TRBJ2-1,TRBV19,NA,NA,TGTGCCAGTAGTTCCGGAGGGCGGAATGAGCAGTTCTTC,CASSSGGRNEQFF
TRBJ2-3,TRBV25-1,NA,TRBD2,TGTGCCAGCAGTAACTCTCTAGCGGGAGTGTTGGCAGATACGCAGTATTTT,CASSNSLAGVLADTQYF
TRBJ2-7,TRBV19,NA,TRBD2,TGTGCCAGTAGTACCCTAGCGGGAGAGGACGAGCAGTACTTC,CASSTLAGEDEQYF
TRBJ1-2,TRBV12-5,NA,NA,TGTGCTAGTGGTTTGGTATACGGGGCTAACTATGGCTACACCTTC,CASGLVYGANYGYTF
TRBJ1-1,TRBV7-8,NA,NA,TGTGCCAGCAGCCCCGCAGGGTTAACGGAGAACACTGAAGCTTTCTTT,CASSPAGLTENTEAFF
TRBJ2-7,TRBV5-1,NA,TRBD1,TGCGCCAGCAGCCCCGGACAGGGGGACGAGCAGTACTTC,CASSPGQGDEQYF
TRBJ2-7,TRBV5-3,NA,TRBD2,TGTGCCAGAGGGCCTAGCGGGAGAGATGACGAGCAGTACTTC,CARGPSGRDDEQYF
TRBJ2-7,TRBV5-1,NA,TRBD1,TGCGCCAGCAGCTCCTACAGGGGGCCCGAGTACGAGCAGTACTTC,CASSSYRGPEYEQYF
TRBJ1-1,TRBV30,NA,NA,TGTGCCTGGATGGGGGGGCAGGTAAACACTGAAGCTTTCTTT,CAWMGGQVNTEAFF
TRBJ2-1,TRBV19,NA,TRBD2,TGTGCCAGTAGCCCCTTCCAGGGAGGGTCCTACAATGAGCAGTTCTTC,CASSPFQGGSYNEQFF
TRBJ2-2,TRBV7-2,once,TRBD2,TGTGCCAGCAGCAACTCCGGGACTAGCAACACCGGGGAGCTGTTTTTT,CASSNSGTSNTGELFF
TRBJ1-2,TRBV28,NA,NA,TGTGCCAGCAGTTTACGGGGGGCGGGAGGCTACACCTTC,CASSLRGAGGYTF
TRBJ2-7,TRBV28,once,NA,TGTGCCAGCAGTTTATGGCAGGAGCAGTACTTC,CASSLWQEQYF
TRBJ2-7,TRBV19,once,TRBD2,TGTGCCAGTAGTGTTAGCGGGGAGACTACGAGGCAGTACTTC,CASSVSGETTRQYF
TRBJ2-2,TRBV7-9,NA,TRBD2,TGTGCCAGCAGCTTTGGCGGGAGGTGGACCGGGGAGCTGTTTTTT,CASSFGGRWTGELFF
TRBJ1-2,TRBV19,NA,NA,TGTGCCAGTAGTGCGCAAGTAGCTAACTATGGCTACACCTTC,CASSAQVANYGYTF
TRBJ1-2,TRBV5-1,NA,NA,TGCGCCAGCAGCTTGGGAGGGACAAACTATGGCTACACCTTC,CASSLGGTNYGYTF
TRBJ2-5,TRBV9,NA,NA,TGTGCCAGCAGCGTAGGGACAAAGTACCAAGAGACCCAGTACTTC,CASSVGTKYQETQYF
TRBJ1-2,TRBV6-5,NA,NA,TGTGCCAGTTTAGATGGAGCTAAGCTTGGCTACACCTTC,CASLDGAKLGYTF
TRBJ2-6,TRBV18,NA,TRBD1,TGTGCCAGCTTTTTGACAGGGGGGCCATCTGGGGCCAACGTCCTGACTTTC,CASFLTGGPSGANVLTF
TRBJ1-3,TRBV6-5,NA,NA,TGTGCCAGCAGTTACTCTTCCAGGGGAAACACCATATATTTT,CASSYSSRGNTIYF
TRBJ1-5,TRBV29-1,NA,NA,TGCAGCGCGAAACAGGGATCGGATCAGCCCCAGCATTTT,CSAKQGSDQPQHF
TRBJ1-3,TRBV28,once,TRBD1,TGTGCCAGCAGTCCCCCCCAGGGGGCCTTTGGAAACACCATATATTTT,CASSPPQGAFGNTIYF
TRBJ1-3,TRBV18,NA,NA,TGTGCCAGCTCACCGGTAGAGACAGCCTCTGGAAACACCATATATTTT,CASSPVETASGNTIYF
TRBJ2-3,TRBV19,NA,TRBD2,TGTGCCAGTAGTATAGTGACTAGCGGAGCAGATACGCAGTATTTT,CASSIVTSGADTQYF
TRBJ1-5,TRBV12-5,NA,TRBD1,TGTGCTAGTGGTCTAGGGGGGGTGACAGGGGCTAATCAGCCCCAGCATTTT,CASGLGGVTGANQPQHF
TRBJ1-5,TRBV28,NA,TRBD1,TGTGCCAGCAGTACCCAGCGTCGGGACAGGGTGGATCAGCCCCAGCATTTT,CASSTQRRDRVDQPQHF
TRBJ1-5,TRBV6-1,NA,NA,TGTGCCGCCGACCCTGCGGGGGGCAATCAGCCCCAGCATTTT,CAADPAGGNQPQHF
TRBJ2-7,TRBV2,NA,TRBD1,TGTGCCAGCAGGTCGACAGGGGGCGAGCAGTACTTC,CASRSTGGEQYF
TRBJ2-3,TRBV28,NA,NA,TGTGCCAGCATGGGTACGACTTACACAGATACGCAGTATTTT,CASMGTTYTDTQYF
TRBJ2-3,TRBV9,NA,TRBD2,TGTGCCAGCAGCGCTGATAGCGGGAGGGGGGGAGATACGCAGTATTTT,CASSADSGRGGDTQYF
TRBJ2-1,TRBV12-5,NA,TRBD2,TGTGCTAGTGGTTCCCCCACTAGCGGCGGAGAGGGGGGCTCCTACAATGAGCAGTTCTTC,CASGSPTSGGEGGSYNEQFF
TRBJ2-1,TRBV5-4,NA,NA,TGTGCCAGCAGAGCTGGAGAGAATCCATACAATGAGCAGTTCTTC,CASRAGENPYNEQFF
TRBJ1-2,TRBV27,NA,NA,TGTGCCACCGGCGGGGGGGGAACTGGCTACACCTTC,CATGGGGTGYTF
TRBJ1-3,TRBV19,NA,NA,TGTGCCAGTGGCCTCATCTCTGGAAACACCATATATTTT,CASGLISGNTIYF
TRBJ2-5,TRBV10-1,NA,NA,TGCGCCAGCAGTGAGTCGTTCGGCGGGACCCAGTACTTC,CASSESFGGTQYF
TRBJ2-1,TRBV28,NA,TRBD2,TGTGCCAGCTCAGCGGGAGCGCTTGGTCACGTGCTGTTCTTC,CASSAGALGHVLFF
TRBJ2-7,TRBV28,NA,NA,TGTGCCAGCAGTGTCTACAGGAGCTCCTACGAGCAGTACTTC,CASSVYRSSYEQYF
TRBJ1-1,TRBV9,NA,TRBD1,TGTGCCAGCAGCGACCACAGGGGGCGCACGAACACTGAAGCTTTCTTT,CASSDHRGRTNTEAFF
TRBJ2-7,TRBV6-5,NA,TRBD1,TGTGCCAGCAGTCCCCAGACAGGGCGCTACGAGCAGTACTTC,CASSPQTGRYEQYF
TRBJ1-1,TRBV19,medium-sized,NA,TGTGCCAGTAGTCGGGGGATAAACACTGAAGCTTTCTTT,CASSRGINTEAFF
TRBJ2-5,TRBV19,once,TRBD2,TGTGCCAGTAGTTTGGGGACTAGCGGGGTGACTGGGGAGACCCAGTACTTC,CASSLGTSGVTGETQYF
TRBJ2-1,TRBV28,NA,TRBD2,TGTGCCAGCAGGGGACTAGCTGCCAGAACCTACAATGAGCAGTTCTTC,CASRGLAARTYNEQFF
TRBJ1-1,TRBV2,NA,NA,TGTGCCAGCAGCTGGACATTTATGAACACTGAAGCTTTCTTT,CASSWTFMNTEAFF
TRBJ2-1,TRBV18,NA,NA,TGTGCCAGCTCACCACGACAGCCCCGAAACTACAATGAGCAGTTCTTC,CASSPRQPRNYNEQFF
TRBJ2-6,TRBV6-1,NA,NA,TGTGCCAGCAGTCAGGGATCTGGGGCCAACGTCCTGACTTTC,CASSQGSGANVLTF
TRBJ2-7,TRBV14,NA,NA,TGTGCCAGCAGCCGGACTCGGGGTTACGAGCAGTACTTC,CASSRTRGYEQYF
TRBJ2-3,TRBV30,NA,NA,TGTGCCTCGGGAGCTAGCACAGATACGCAGTATTTT,CASGASTDTQYF